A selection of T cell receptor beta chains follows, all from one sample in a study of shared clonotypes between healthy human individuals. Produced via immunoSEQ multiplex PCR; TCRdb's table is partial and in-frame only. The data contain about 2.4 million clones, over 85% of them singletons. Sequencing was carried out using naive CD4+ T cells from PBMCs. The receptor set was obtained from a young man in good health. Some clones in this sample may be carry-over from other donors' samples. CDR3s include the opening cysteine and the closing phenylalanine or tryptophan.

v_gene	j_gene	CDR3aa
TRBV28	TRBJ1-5	CASTPSVIQPQHF
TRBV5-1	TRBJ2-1	CASRLAGTYNEQFF
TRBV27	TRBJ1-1	CASRYAGTAEAFF
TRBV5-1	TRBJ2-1	CASSLWGNEQFF
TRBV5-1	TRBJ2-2	CASSWLGAMDTGELFF
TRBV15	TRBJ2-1	CATSRFRDGSYNEQFF
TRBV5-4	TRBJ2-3	CASSPLGAGLTDTQYF
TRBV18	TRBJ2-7	CASSPSQVVDEQYF
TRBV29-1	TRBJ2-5	CSAISPGRAGGETQYF
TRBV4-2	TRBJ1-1	CASSPPGGGNTEAFF
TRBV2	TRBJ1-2	CASNLGSGTGRGYTF
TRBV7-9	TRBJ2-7	CASSLGGLGTLGYEQYF
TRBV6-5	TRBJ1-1	CASRTGSMNTEAFF
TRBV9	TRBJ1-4	CASSLRTVGKLFF
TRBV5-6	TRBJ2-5	CASSLVQGAGETQYF
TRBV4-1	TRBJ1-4	CASSHSSGGTNEKLFF
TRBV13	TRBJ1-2	CASSSTQGANYGYTF
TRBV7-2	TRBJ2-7	CASSSGPPQGQYF
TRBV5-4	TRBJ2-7	CASSFKQGTNEQYF
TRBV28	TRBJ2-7	CASNSAGAHLSYEQYF
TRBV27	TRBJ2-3	CASRRLGPGTDTQYF
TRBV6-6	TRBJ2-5	CASSPNRGGETQYF
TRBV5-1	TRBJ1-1	CASSSGSGNTEAFF
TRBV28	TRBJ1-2	CASTPARFQYGYTF
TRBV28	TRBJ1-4	CASSGQTGQNEKLFF
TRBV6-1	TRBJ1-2	CASSENQGFYGYTF
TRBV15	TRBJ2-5	CATSKGGGFEETQYF
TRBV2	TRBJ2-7	CASTLYDRAISYEQYF
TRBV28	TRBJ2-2	CASSDFWNPGTGELFF
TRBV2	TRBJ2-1	CASKGGLAGHNEQFF
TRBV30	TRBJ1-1	CAWSVGTEAFF
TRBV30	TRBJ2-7	CAWTRGILEQYF
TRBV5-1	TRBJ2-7	CASSLVAGDVEQYF
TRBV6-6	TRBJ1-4	CASRDRGTNEKLFF
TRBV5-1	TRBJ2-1	CASSPAASGSGESYNEQFF
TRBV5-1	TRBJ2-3	CASSKDWTDTQYF
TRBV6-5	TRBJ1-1	CASSYSNVAFF
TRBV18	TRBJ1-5	CASSPAGNQPQHF
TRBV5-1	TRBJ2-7	CASSLLPGQGNYEQYF
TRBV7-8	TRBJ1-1	CASSLDMRTEAFF
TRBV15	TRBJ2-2	CATSRQKGIPGELFF
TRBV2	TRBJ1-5	CASSETEPRDQPQHF
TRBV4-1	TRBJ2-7	CASSKLGLPSYEQYF
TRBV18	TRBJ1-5	CASSPSYNSNQPQHF
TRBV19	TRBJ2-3	CASSTGWGTDTQYF
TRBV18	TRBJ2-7	CASSPRLDPSHEQYF
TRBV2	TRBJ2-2	CASSVVGGRTGELFF
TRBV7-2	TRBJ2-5	CASMMTSGRKWETQYF
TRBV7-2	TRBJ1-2	CAIKSPGTNYGYTF
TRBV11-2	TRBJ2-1	CASRRRQGEDEQFF
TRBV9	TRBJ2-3	CASSTSPGGGPTDTQYF
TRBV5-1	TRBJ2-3	CASSLVGTGVGDTQYF
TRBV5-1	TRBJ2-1	CASSLAQRGSYNEQFF
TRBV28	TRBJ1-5	CASSLAGQPQHF